This T cell receptor beta chain originates from a study of cytomegalovirus exposure and HLA in healthy donors. The study ran its PCR with 60 Vbeta and 13 Jbeta primers. Sequencing was performed with immunoSEQ multiplex PCR; in TCRdb, only in-frame clones are kept and a portion is missing. The sample has some 170,000 clones, about four fifths seen once; the top ten hold 13%. In germline, CDR1 is MNHEY, CDR2 SMNVEV (reference sequence). Trimming removed 0 bases at V and 12 bases at J, with 23 bases between. This CDR3 contains 16 residues. The chain couples TRBV27 to TRBJ1-1; D is unresolved. Sequencing was performed on PBMCs. The source is a woman aged 45-60 years in good health and CMV-seronegative. The CDR3 loop is CASSLSEVSRVRGTFF. CDR3 bases: TGTGCCAGCAGTTTATCTGAAGTGTCTCGGGTACGCGGGACTTTCTTT.